Included here is one T cell receptor beta chain sequence, with context. Its target is not known. The sample originates from a study of T cells in localized non-small cell lung cancer. Broader study findings: Researchers found a median around 50 of the top 100 tumor clones in adjacent lung. Uninvolved nearby lung showed the greatest T cell clonality, exceeding that found in tumor. Higher adjacent-lung clonality was associated with shorter survival.

Repertoires were generated with immunoSEQ multiplex PCR, while TCRdb's copy carries only in-frame clones and drops some. The data contain tens of thousands of clones, around four fifths of them singletons. The CDR3 covers 15 residues. This specimen was peripheral blood, taken before any cancer treatment. The receptor's source is a man between 40 and 75 years old with stage I lung adenocarcinoma. The chain uses TRBV21-1 and TRBJ1-4; TRBD1, the D gene given by the table, was not confirmed from the DNA. TRBV21-1 is tagged as a pseudogene. The CDR3 spells CARPATGFDGEKLFF. CDR3 DNA: TGTGCCAGACCCGCCACAGGGTTTGATGGCGAAAAACTGTTTTTT.